Each of the 22 T cell receptor beta chains below was sequenced from the same sample in a study of blood T cell repertoires in COVID-19. Sequencing was performed with immunoSEQ multiplex PCR; in TCRdb, only in-frame clones are kept and a portion is missing. The sample records over 50,000 clones, about 85% being singletons. Sequencing was carried out using peripheral blood. The source of these receptors is a man aged 70 or older with acute or convalescent COVID-19.

The V call is TRBV5-4, the J call TRBJ1-4, with D maybe TRBD1 (6 bases). CDR1 and CDR2 (germline): SGHNT, YYREEE (reference sequence). Trimming removed 3 bases from V and 8 bases from J, with 20 bases in between. The CDR3 contains 16 residues. The CDR3 DNA sequence: TGTGCCAGCAGCTCCCGGTCCGGTTCCCAGGGGGAAAAACTGTTTTTT. Translation: CASSSRSGSQGEKLFF.

The chain employs TRBV2 and TRBJ2-1; 7 bases line up with TRBD2. Losses at the gene ends were 2 bases for V and 9 bases for J; bases not matched to a gene: 10. The CDR3 loop spans 15 amino acids. Germline V gene lookup returns CDR1 SNHLY and CDR2 FYNNEI. The CDR3 DNA is TGTGCCAGCAGTGAATCCAGGACTAGGAATAGTGAGCAGTTCTTC. Protein: CASSESRTRNSEQFF.

V usage is TRBV7-9 and J usage is TRBJ1-4; D might be TRBD1 (5 bases). Germline CDR1 reads SEHNR; CDR2 reads FQNEAQ (reference sequence). The CDR3 length is 17 residues. V lost 3 bases, J lost 2 bases, and 16 bases lay in between. The CDR3 loop reads CASSFHQGSATNEKLFF. For the CDR3, the DNA is TGTGCCAGCAGCTTTCACCAGGGCTCCGCGACTAATGAAAAACTGTTTTTT.

The chain carries TRBV5-1 and TRBJ2-3, with 13 bases identical to TRBD2. The CDR3 extends over 18 amino acids. The trim removed 0 bases at V and 3 bases at J, leaving 7 bases unmatched. CDR1 is SGHRS and CDR2 is YFSETQ in the germline V gene. Here the CDR3 DNA reads TGCGCCAGCAGCTTGGGGACTAGCGGGGGCGGAGGTACAGATACGCAGTATTTT. Its protein product is CASSLGTSGGGGTDTQYF.

The V and J genes are TRBV6-5 and TRBJ2-7; D perhaps matches TRBD1 (6 bases). The CDR3 is 14 amino acids. V was trimmed by 5 bases and J by 7 bases, leaving 18 bases between them. The germline V gene has CDR1 MNHEY and CDR2 SVGAGI. The CDR3 DNA sequence: TGTGCCAGCAGTAGCCTCGCAGGGGCTAGGGAGCAGTACTTC. Residues: CASSSLAGAREQYF.

The J gene is TRBJ1-4, the V gene TRBV19, with 8 nucleotides matching TRBD1. There are 15 residues in the CDR3. Per germline, CDR1 LNHDA and CDR2 SQIVND (reference sequence). With 5 bases clipped from V and 6 bases from J, the junction kept 8 bases outside the gene matches. Here the CDR3 reads CASSPQGTGHEKLFF. CDR3 bases: TGTGCCAGTAGTCCTCAAGGGACAGGTCATGAAAAACTGTTTTTT.

The chain uses TRBV5-1 and TRBJ2-4; TRBD1 aligns across 8 bases. V was clipped by 0 bases and J by 1 base; unmatched bases: 9. There are 18 residues in the CDR3. Germline values: CDR1 SGHRS, CDR2 YFSETQ. The CDR3 is CASSLGGQVSGAKNIQYF. CDR3 coding DNA: TGCGCCAGCAGCTTGGGGGGACAGGTCTCTGGGGCCAAAAACATTCAGTACTTC.

The chain carries TRBV13 and TRBJ1-5; perhaps TRBD1 as D (6 bases). V dropped 6 bases and J dropped 3 bases, with 21 bases sitting between them. The CDR3 has 17 residues. Germline V CDR1 and CDR2: PRHDT, FYEKMQ (reference sequence). The CDR3 nucleotides read TGTGCCAGCAGGGGGTCAGGGGATTCTGGTCCCAATCAGCCCCAGCATTTT. Its translation is CASRGSGDSGPNQPQHF.

V is TRBV2 and J is TRBJ1-5; D is uncertain. This CDR3 is 14 amino acids long. The germline V and J ends were trimmed by 6 bases and 0 bases, with 9 bases remaining between them. The germline CDR1 and CDR2 sequences are SNHLY and FYNNEI. The CDR3 bases are TGTGCCAGCAGCCCGAGGGATAGCAATCAGCCCCAGCATTTT. This sequence encodes CASSPRDSNQPQHF.

This clone was observed once. The chain employs TRBV24-1 and TRBJ1-2, with D possibly matching TRBD1 (5 bases). Germline values: CDR1 KGHDR, CDR2 SFDVKD. V was pared by 3 bases and J by 3 bases, with 13 bases between. The CDR3 consists of 15 residues. CDR3 residues: CATSDGSGTDYGYTF. CDR3 DNA: TGTGCCACCAGTGATGGATCCGGGACTGACTATGGCTACACCTTC.

V usage is TRBV5-5 and J usage is TRBJ2-2, with D perhaps matching TRBD1 (5 bases). Trimming stripped 1 base from V and 1 base from J, with 11 bases between. Germline lookup yields CDR1 SGHKS and CDR2 YYEKEE (reference sequence). This CDR3 comprises 16 residues. The CDR3: CASSLNTGQNTGELFF. CDR3 DNA: TGTGCCAGCAGCTTGAACACAGGACAGAACACCGGGGAGCTGTTTTTT.

V and J are TRBV5-1 and TRBJ1-2; D is possibly TRBD1 (5 bases). The CDR3 has 15 residues. Germline V lookup: CDR1 SGHRS, CDR2 YFSETQ. Trimming left V 4 bases short and J 1 base short, with 14 bases between. CDR3 loop: CASSTDRAVNYGYTF. Written as DNA, the CDR3 is TGCGCCAGCAGCACAGACAGAGCCGTTAACTATGGCTACACCTTC.

This clone was seen a handful of times. The V and J genes are TRBV4-1 and TRBJ2-2; the D is unclear. Germline V gene lookup returns CDR1 MGHRA and CDR2 YSYEKL. The CDR3 runs to 15 residues. Trimming shortened V by 2 bases and J by 1 base, and 8 bases separated the two germline ends. The CDR3 reads CASSQNSMNTGELFF. CDR3 DNA sequence: TGCGCCAGCAGCCAAAACAGTATGAACACCGGGGAGCTGTTTTTT.

The chain couples TRBV4-1 to TRBJ2-3, with D perhaps matching TRBD2 (6 bases). Trimming shortened V by 1 base and J by 0 bases, and 11 bases separated the two germline ends. CDR3 length: 16 amino acids. CDR1 and CDR2 from the germline V gene are MGHRA and YSYEKL. The DNA of the CDR3 is TGCGCCAGCAGCCAAGCAGGCGCGGGGAGCACAGATACGCAGTATTTT. Translation gives CASSQAGAGSTDTQYF.

V and J are TRBV6-5 and TRBJ1-6, with D unresolved. The germline V gene has CDR1 MNHEY and CDR2 SVGAGI. Trimming cost V 7 bases and J 8 bases, with 9 bases left between them. The length of the CDR3 is 12 residues. CDR3 nucleotide sequence: TGTGCCAGCACGGGGAGGCATTCACCCCTCCACTTT. Amino acid sequence: CASTGRHSPLHF.

The J gene is TRBJ2-5, the V gene TRBV4-1; a possible D gene is TRBD1 (5 bases). CDR3 length: 17 amino acids. CDR1 is MGHRA and CDR2 is YSYEKL in the germline V gene. The V end was cut by 0 bases, the J end by 5 bases, with 19 bases between. CDR3 in DNA: TGCGCCAGCAGCCAAGAGGTGTTCCGAGACAGTAGGGAGACCCAGTACTTC. It encodes CASSQEVFRDSRETQYF.

This clone was seen a handful of times. This chain connects TRBV19 to TRBJ1-5, with 10 positions matching TRBD1. In germline, CDR1 is LNHDA, CDR2 SQIVND (reference sequence). Losses at the gene ends were 8 bases for V and 4 bases for J; bases not matched to a gene: 2. The CDR3 extends over 13 amino acids. In DNA, the CDR3 is TGTGCCAGTTCGGACAGGGGGAATCAGCCCCAGCATTTT. It encodes CASSDRGNQPQHF.

This clone was seen just once. The chain couples TRBV10-3 to TRBJ2-1, with 11 bases fitting TRBD2. Losses at the gene ends were 7 bases for V and 5 bases for J; bases not matched to a gene: 7. CDR3 size: 15 residues. CDR1 is ENHRY and CDR2 is SYGVKD in the germline V gene. CDR3 sequence (DNA): TGTGCCATCAAGCGTAGCGGGGGGGCCGACAATGAGCAGTTCTTC. Encoded protein: CAIKRSGGADNEQFF.

This rearrangement joins TRBV2 to TRBJ2-1; TRBD1 aligns across 11 bases. Per the germline V gene, CDR1 is SNHLY and CDR2 is FYNNEI. The CDR3 extends over 17 amino acids. V lost 2 bases and J lost 7; bases outside the gene matches: 10. CDR3 bases: TGTGCCAGCAGTGAACCAAGGACAGGGGGCGCGTGGAATGAGCAGTTCTTC. It yields the protein CASSEPRTGGAWNEQFF.

This clone appeared a few times. The J gene is TRBJ1-2, the V gene TRBV19; 7 bases fit TRBD1. Germline loops: CDR1 LNHDA, CDR2 SQIVND (reference sequence). V was pared by 4 bases and J by 4 bases, with 9 bases of the junction left unmatched. The CDR3 runs 15 residues. The CDR3 DNA is TGTGCCAGTAGTACGACGGCGACAGGGAGCTATGGCTACACCTTC. This sequence encodes CASSTTATGSYGYTF.

The J gene is TRBJ2-7, the V gene TRBV2; 8 bases map to TRBD1. The CDR3 spans 15 residues. Germline CDR1 reads SNHLY; CDR2 reads FYNNEI. V lost 6 bases, J lost 3 bases, and 10 bases stayed unmatched. The CDR3 DNA is TGTGCCAGCAGAACAGGGGGTGCTTCCAACTACGAGCAGTACTTC. Translating gives CASRTGGASNYEQYF.

The chain links TRBV5-1 to TRBJ2-3; the D is unclear. With 0 bases removed from V and 5 bases from J, the gap between germline ends came to 4 bases. This CDR3 is 12 amino acids long. From germline, CDR1 is SGHRS and CDR2 YFSETQ. As DNA, the CDR3 is TGCGCCAGCAGCTTGGTCAGAGATACGCAGTATTTT. Translation: CASSLVRDTQYF.